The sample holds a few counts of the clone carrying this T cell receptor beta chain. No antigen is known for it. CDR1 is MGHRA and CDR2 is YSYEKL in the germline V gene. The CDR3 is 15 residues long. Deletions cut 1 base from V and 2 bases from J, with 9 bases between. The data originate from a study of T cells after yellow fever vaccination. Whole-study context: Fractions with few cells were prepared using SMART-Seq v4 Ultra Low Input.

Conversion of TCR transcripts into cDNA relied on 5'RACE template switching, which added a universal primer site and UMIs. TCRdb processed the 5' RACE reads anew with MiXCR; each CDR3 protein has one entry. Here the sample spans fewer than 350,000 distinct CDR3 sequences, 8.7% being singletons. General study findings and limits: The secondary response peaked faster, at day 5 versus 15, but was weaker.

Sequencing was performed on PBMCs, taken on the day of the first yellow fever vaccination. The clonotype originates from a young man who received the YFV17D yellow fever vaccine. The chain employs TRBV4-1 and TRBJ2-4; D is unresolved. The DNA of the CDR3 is TGCGCCAGCAGCCAAGCTTGGGGAACCAAAAACATTCAGTACTTC. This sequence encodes CASSQAWGTKNIQYF.